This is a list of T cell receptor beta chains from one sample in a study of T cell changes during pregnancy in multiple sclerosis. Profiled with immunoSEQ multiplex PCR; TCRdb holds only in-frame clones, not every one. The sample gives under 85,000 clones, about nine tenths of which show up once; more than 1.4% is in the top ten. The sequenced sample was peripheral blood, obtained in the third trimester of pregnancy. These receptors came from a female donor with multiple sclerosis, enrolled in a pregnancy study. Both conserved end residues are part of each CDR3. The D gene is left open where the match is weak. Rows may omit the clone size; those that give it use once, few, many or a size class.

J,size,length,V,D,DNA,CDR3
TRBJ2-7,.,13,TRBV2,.,TGTGCCAGCAGTGTGTCTGTCTCCTACGAGCAGTACTTC,CASSVSVSYEQYF
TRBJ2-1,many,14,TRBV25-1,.,TGTGCCAGCAGTGTCAACGGGGACTACAATGAGCAGTTCTTC,CASSVNGDYNEQFF
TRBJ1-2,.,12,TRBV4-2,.,TGTGCCAGCAGCCACGGCGGGGCTGGCTACACCTTC,CASSHGGAGYTF
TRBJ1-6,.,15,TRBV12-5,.,TGTGCTAGTGGTTTGGGAGGAGTAGGGGGTTCACCCCTCCACTTT,CASGLGGVGGSPLHF
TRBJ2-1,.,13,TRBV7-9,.,TGTGCCAGCACGAGGGCATCCTACAATGAGCAGTTCTTC,CASTRASYNEQFF
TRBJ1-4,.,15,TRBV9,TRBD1,TGTGCCAGCAGCGAGGGGGCAGGGGAACGGGAAAAACTGTTTTTT,CASSEGAGEREKLFF
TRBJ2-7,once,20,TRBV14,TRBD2,TGTGCCAGCAGCCAAGGGAAGGGGAAACGGACTAGCGGGAGCTCCTACGAGCAGTACTTC,CASSQGKGKRTSGSSYEQYF
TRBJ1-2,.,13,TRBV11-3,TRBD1,TGTGCCAGCAGCGGACAGGGGGACTATGGCTACACCTTC,CASSGQGDYGYTF
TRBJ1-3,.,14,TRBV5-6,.,TGTGCCAGCAGGACTAGGGGCTCTGGAAACACCATATATTTT,CASRTRGSGNTIYF
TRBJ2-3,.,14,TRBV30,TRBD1,TGTGCCTGGAGTTGGACAGGACCCACAGATACGCAGTATTTT,CAWSWTGPTDTQYF
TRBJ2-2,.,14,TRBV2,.,TGTGCCTCTCTTCCCGCAGCGAACACCGGGGAGCTGTTTTTT,CASLPAANTGELFF
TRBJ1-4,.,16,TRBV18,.,TGTGCCAGCTCACCCTCTCTCGGGGTGGAGAATGAAAAACTGTTTTTT,CASSPSLGVENEKLFF
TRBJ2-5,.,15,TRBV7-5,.,TGTGTCAGAAGCTTAGCATTAGCGGGTAAAGAGACCCAGTACTTC,CVRSLALAGKETQYF
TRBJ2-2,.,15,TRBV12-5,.,TGTGCTAGTGGTTTGGAAACTAAGGACACCGGGGAGCTGTTTTTT,CASGLETKDTGELFF
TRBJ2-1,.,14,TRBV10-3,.,TGTGCCATCAGTCCGGGACAAGGAGGCAATGAGCAGTTCTTC,CAISPGQGGNEQFF
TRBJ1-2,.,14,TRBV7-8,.,TGTGCCAGCAGCTTAGACAGGCTACCCTATGGCTACACCTTC,CASSLDRLPYGYTF
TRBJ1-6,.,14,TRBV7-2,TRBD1,TGTGCCAGCACCCAGACAGGGCAACGATCACCCCTCCACTTT,CASTQTGQRSPLHF
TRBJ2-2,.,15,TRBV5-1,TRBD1,TGCGCCAGTAGTCACGGGGACAGAAACACCGGGGAGCTGTTTTTT,CASSHGDRNTGELFF
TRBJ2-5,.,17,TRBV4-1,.,TGCGCCAGCAGCCAAGATCGGAGGGCGGGGGCGCAAGAGACCCAGTACTTC,CASSQDRRAGAQETQYF
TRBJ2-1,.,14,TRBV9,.,TGTGCCAGCAGCGTAGAGAACTTCCTCGATGAGCAGTTCTTC,CASSVENFLDEQFF
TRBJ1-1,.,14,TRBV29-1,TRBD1,TGCAGCGTTGAACAACAGGGGGCGAACACTGAAGCTTTCTTT,CSVEQQGANTEAFF
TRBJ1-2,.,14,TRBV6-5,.,TGTGCCAGCAGTGCAGGGATGGTGAGGAGTGGCTACACCTTC,CASSAGMVRSGYTF
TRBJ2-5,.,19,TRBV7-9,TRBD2,TGTGCCAGCAGCCCCCGGACTAGCGGGAGGGTAAGGGCAATGGAGACCCAGTACTTC,CASSPRTSGRVRAMETQYF
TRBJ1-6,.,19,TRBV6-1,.,TGTGCCAGCAGTGAATTCTCCTCCGGCAGGGTTTTGAATAATTCACCCCTCCACTTT,CASSEFSSGRVLNNSPLHF
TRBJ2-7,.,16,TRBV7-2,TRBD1,TGTGCCAGCAGCTTAACCAGGGGGCGATGGGCCTACGAGCAGTACTTC,CASSLTRGRWAYEQYF
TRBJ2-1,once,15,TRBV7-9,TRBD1,TGTGCCACAAGCTCTGGGGACAGTAGATACAATGAGCAGTTCTTC,CATSSGDSRYNEQFF
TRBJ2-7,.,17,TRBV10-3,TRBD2,TGTGCCATCGAACCGGGACTAGCGGGAGGGCCAGGCTTGGAGCAGTACTTC,CAIEPGLAGGPGLEQYF
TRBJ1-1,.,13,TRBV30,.,TGTGCCTTGAAGAGATTAGTGTCCGCTGAAGCTTTCTTT,CALKRLVSAEAFF
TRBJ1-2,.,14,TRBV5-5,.,TGTGCCAGCGGATACCTACAGGGAAACTATGGCTACACCTTC,CASGYLQGNYGYTF
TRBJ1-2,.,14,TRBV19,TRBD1,TGTGCCAGTAGTCCGGGACAGGGGGCAGATGGCTACACCTTC,CASSPGQGADGYTF
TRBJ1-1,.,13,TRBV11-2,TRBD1,TGTGCCAGCAGCCCAGGGGGGTTATATTCAGCTTTCTTT,CASSPGGLYSAFF
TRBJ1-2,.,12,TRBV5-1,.,TGCGCCAGCAGTAGGGACAACAGGGGCTACACCTTC,CASSRDNRGYTF
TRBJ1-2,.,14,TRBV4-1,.,TGCGCCAGCAGCCACGGTTACTCTAACTATGGCTACACCTTC,CASSHGYSNYGYTF
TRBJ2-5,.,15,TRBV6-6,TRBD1,TGTGCCAGCAGTTGGCGACAGGGGGGGTTGGAGACCCAGTACTTC,CASSWRQGGLETQYF
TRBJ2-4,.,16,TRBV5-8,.,TGTGCCAGCCTCGGACGGGGGTTCTTAGCCAAAAACATTCAGTACTTC,CASLGRGFLAKNIQYF
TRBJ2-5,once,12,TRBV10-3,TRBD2,TGTGCCCGCGCGGGGGGACAAGAGACCCAGTACTTC,CARAGGQETQYF
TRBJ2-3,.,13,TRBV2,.,TGTGCCAGCCGGGACAAGCGCACAGATACGCAGTATTTT,CASRDKRTDTQYF
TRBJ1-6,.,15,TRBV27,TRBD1,TGTGCCACTTCCCGGACAGGGGTGGGTAATTCACCCCTCCACTTT,CATSRTGVGNSPLHF
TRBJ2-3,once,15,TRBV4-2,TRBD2,TGTGCCAGCAGCCAAGCTGGGGGGGGGACAGATACGCAGTATTTT,CASSQAGGGTDTQYF
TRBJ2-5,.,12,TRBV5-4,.,TGTGCCACCTCGGGATCCCAAGAGACCCAGTACTTC,CATSGSQETQYF
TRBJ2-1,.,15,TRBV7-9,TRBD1,TGTGCCAGCAGCTTCCGACAGGGCGGATACGATGAGCAGTTCTTC,CASSFRQGGYDEQFF
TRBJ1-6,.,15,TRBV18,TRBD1,TGTGCCAGCTCACCTCGGGATCAGGGGGTATCACCCCTCCACTTT,CASSPRDQGVSPLHF
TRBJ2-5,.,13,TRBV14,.,TGTGCCAGCAGCCAAGGGGAGGTAGAGACCCAGTACTTC,CASSQGEVETQYF
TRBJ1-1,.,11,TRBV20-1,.,TGCAGTGCTAGAGATCAGGCTGAAGCTTTCTTT,CSARDQAEAFF
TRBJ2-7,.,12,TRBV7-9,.,TGTGCCAGCAGCTCAAAGGGGGGGGAGCAGTACTTC,CASSSKGGEQYF
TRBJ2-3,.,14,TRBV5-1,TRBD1,TGCGCCAGCAGCCCCGGGACAGGGGCAGATACGCAGTATTTT,CASSPGTGADTQYF